These 28 T cell receptor beta chains share one sample of origin, sequenced in a study of blood T cell repertoires in COVID-19. Libraries were prepared by immunoSEQ multiplex PCR; TCRdb keeps only in-frame clonotypes and omits some of them. The sample has 110,000 or so clones; 80% to 90% are singletons. Sample: peripheral blood. These receptors all come from a man aged 40-49 years with acute or convalescent COVID-19.

The chain couples TRBV9 to TRBJ2-1; the D is unclear. Between the trimmed V and J ends, which lost 3 bases and 1 base, there was a span of 8 bases. Germline CDR1 and CDR2: SGDLS and YYNGEE. The CDR3 covers 14 residues. As DNA, the CDR3 is TGTGCCAGCAGCGCCGACGGGTCCTACAATGAGCAGTTCTTC. Protein sequence: CASSADGSYNEQFF.

The CDR3 sequence is CASSLSGGVTDTQYF. The CDR3 coding sequence is TGTGCCAGCAGCTTATCCGGGGGAGTGACAGATACGCAGTATTTT. The chain combines TRBV7-9 with TRBJ2-3; perhaps TRBD2 as D (6 bases). Trimming shortened V by 2 bases and J by 3 bases, and 12 bases separated the two germline ends. The CDR3 spans 15 residues. CDR1 SEHNR and CDR2 FQNEAQ come from the germline V gene (reference sequence).

CDR3 bases: TGTGCCAGCAGTGAAAGGGGCATGGGGGGCTACGAGCAGTACTTC. Translation gives CASSERGMGGYEQYF. The chain couples TRBV2 to TRBJ2-7; perhaps TRBD2 as D (6 bases). CDR1 and CDR2 from the germline V gene are SNHLY and FYNNEI. V was clipped by 2 bases and J by 3 bases, with 14 bases between them. The CDR3 contains 15 residues. Together with reference TRBV2 and TRBJ2-7, the CDR3 gives the full variable domain: EPEVTQTPSHQVTQMGQEVILRCVPISNHLYFYWYRQILGQKVEFLVSFYNNEISEKSEIFDDQFSVERPDGSNFTLKIRSTKLEDSAMYFCASSERGMGGYEQYFGPGTRLTVT.

The genes are TRBV5-1 and TRBJ2-5; possibly TRBD2 for D (5 bases). Trimming pared 4 bases from V and 5 bases from J, leaving 12 bases between. Germline CDR1 reads SGHRS; CDR2 reads YFSETQ. CDR3 length: 13 residues. CDR3 in amino acids: CASSPPRGETQYF. The DNA of the CDR3 is TGCGCCAGCAGCCCCCCACGAGGGGAGACCCAGTACTTC. Using reference TRBV5-1 and TRBJ2-5 for the parts outside the CDR3, the full variable domain is KAGVTQTPRYLIKTRGQQVTLSCSPISGHRSVSWYQQTPGQGLQFLFEYFSETQRNKGNFPGRFSGRQFSNSRSEMNVSTLELGDSALYLCASSPPRGETQYFGPGTRLLVL.

The genes are TRBV5-1 and TRBJ2-3; TRBD2 matches at 12 bases. The CDR3 loop spans 16 amino acids. The germline gives CDR1 SGHRS, CDR2 YFSETQ. Trimming took 4 bases from V and 4 from J; bases not matched to a gene: 7. In DNA form, the CDR3 reads TGCGCCAGCAGCAATGGACTAGCGGGGACTTCAGATACGCAGTATTTT. Residues: CASSNGLAGTSDTQYF.

The gene calls are TRBV19 and TRBJ1-1; weak D call: TRBD1 (5 bases). The CDR3 extends over 13 amino acids. The germline gives CDR1 LNHDA, CDR2 SQIVND (reference sequence). Trimming removed 2 bases from V and 4 bases from J, with 8 bases in between. CDR3 DNA: TGTGCCAGTAGTATAACGGGGGGCACTGAAGCTTTCTTT. Translating it yields CASSITGGTEAFF.

The DNA of the CDR3 is TGTGCCAGTGGACGGGACAGGGTCACAGATACGCAGTATTTT. Translating gives CASGRDRVTDTQYF. The chain is built from TRBV19 and TRBJ2-3; the match to TRBD1 covers 9 bases. The CDR3 extends over 14 amino acids. Per germline, CDR1 LNHDA and CDR2 SQIVND (reference sequence). The V segment lost 8 bases and the J segment 2 bases; nucleotides outside the gene matches: 5. The full variable domain, in which reference TRBV19 and TRBJ2-3 provide the parts outside the CDR3, is DGGITQSPKYLFRKEGQNVTLSCEQNLNHDAMYWYRQDPGQGLRLIYYSQIVNDFQKGDIAEGYSVSREKKESFPLTVTSAQKNPTAFYLCASGRDRVTDTQYFGPGTRLTVL.

This clone has only a few counts. The rearrangement uses TRBV11-2 and TRBJ1-2, with a tentative D call TRBD1 (6 bases). The germline gives CDR1 SGHAT, CDR2 FQNNGV. The CDR3 totals 12 residues. The V gene lost 5 bases and the J gene lost 5 bases, with 9 bases spanning the gap. CDR3 sequence reads: CASSETGYGYTF. DNA of the CDR3: TGTGCCAGCAGCGAGACAGGATATGGCTACACCTTC. The variable domain in full, completed from reference TRBV11-2 and TRBJ1-2, reads EAGVAQSPRYKIIEKRQSVAFWCNPISGHATLYWYQQILGQGPKLLIQFQNNGVVDDSQLPKDRFSAERLKGVDSTLKIQPAKLEDSAVYLCASSETGYGYTFGSGTRLTVV.

The V gene is TRBV7-2, the J gene TRBJ1-1; tentative D call: TRBD1 (5 bases). V lost 1 base, J lost 6 bases, and 12 bases lay in between. The CDR3 totals 14 residues. Germline V gene sequence: CDR1 SGHTA, CDR2 FQGNSA. The CDR3 loop is CASSLGQGGPEAFF. In nucleotides, the CDR3 is TGTGCCAGCAGCTTAGGTCAGGGTGGTCCTGAAGCTTTCTTT.

The rearrangement uses TRBV5-1 and TRBJ1-3; the match to TRBD1 covers 8 bases. Looked up from germline, CDR1 is SGHRS and CDR2 is YFSETQ. V trimming: 4 bases; J trimming: 1 base; junction bases outside the gene matches: 19. CDR3 length: 20 amino acids. The CDR3 DNA is TGCGCCAGCAGCGACAGCAAAGGGACAGGAAAACTCTTTTCTGGAAACACCATATATTTT. This codes for CASSDSKGTGKLFSGNTIYF.

This clone has only one observation. The J gene is TRBJ2-1, the V gene TRBV9; TRBD2 matches 8 bases. CDR1 is SGDLS and CDR2 is YYNGEE in the germline V gene. V shed 1 base, J shed 7 bases, and the junction held 7 bases outside the gene matches. The CDR3 runs to 15 residues. The CDR3 coding sequence is TGTGCCAGCAGCGTATATACGGGGGGGCCGAATGAGCAGTTCTTC. It yields the protein CASSVYTGGPNEQFF.

This clone has just a few counts. The chain has TRBV23-1 and TRBJ1-2; TRBD1 aligns across 7 bases. TRBV23-1 is noted as an ORF with a role that remains uncertain. Unmatched junction bases numbered 5, after V lost 4 bases and J lost 3 bases. The CDR3 consists of 14 residues. CDR3 region: CASSLGQAHYGYTF. CDR3 nucleotides: TGCGCCAGCAGTCTCGGACAGGCTCACTATGGCTACACCTTC.

This rearrangement joins TRBV12-2 to TRBJ2-7; TRBD1 was called by the table and not checked on the DNA. TRBV12-2 is a pseudogene locus. The CDR3 is 13 amino acids. The CDR3 loop reads CAKRTGHSYEQYF. As DNA, the CDR3 is TGTGCAAAACGGACAGGGCACTCCTACGAGCAGTACTTC.

The V call is TRBV11-3, the J call TRBJ2-5, with TRBD1 as a possible D gene (6 bases). Trimming took off 4 bases at V and 2 bases at J, with 14 bases between the two ends. CDR3 length: 15 amino acids. In germline, CDR1 is SGHNT, CDR2 YENEEA. The CDR3 reads CASSSPWTVQETQYF. The CDR3 region has the DNA TGTGCCAGCAGCTCACCGTGGACAGTACAAGAGACCCAGTACTTC. The full variable domain, completed using reference TRBV11-3 and TRBJ2-5, is EAGVVQSPRYKIIEKKQPVAFWCNPISGHNTLYWYLQNLGQGPELLIRYENEEAVDDSQLPKDRFSAERLKGVDSTLKIQPAELGDSAVYLCASSSPWTVQETQYFGPGTRLLVL.

This chain connects TRBV9 to TRBJ2-2, with D possibly being TRBD1 (5 bases). Germline-derived CDR1 and CDR2 are SGDLS and YYNGEE. The CDR3 has 14 residues. The germline V and J ends were trimmed by 4 bases and 5 bases, with 12 bases remaining between them. DNA for the CDR3: TGTGCCAGCAGCCAAACAGGAGAAACCGGGGAGCTGTTTTTT. Translated, it gives CASSQTGETGELFF.

The rearrangement joins TRBV6-5 to TRBJ2-2; tentatively, D is TRBD2 (6 bases). Between the trimmed V and J ends, which lost 6 bases and 2 bases, there was a span of 10 bases. Germline CDR1 reads MNHEY; CDR2 reads SVGAGI. The CDR3 is 14 residues long. The CDR3 region has the DNA TGTGCCAGCAGCGCGGGACCTAACACCGGGGAGCTGTTTTTT. This encodes CASSAGPNTGELFF.

The CDR3 protein is CASSIRSAGIPEAFF. Written as DNA, the CDR3 is TGTGCCAGCAGCATACGTTCCGCAGGGATCCCTGAAGCTTTCTTT. The chain is built from TRBV11-2 and TRBJ1-1; tentatively, D is TRBD1 (5 bases). The CDR3 has 15 amino acids. V was clipped by 5 bases and J by 6 bases, with 19 bases between them. The germline CDR1 and CDR2 sequences are SGHAT and FQNNGV.

Only one count was recorded for this clone. J is TRBJ1-6 and V is TRBV5-5; possibly TRBD1 for D (5 bases). CDR1 is SGHKS and CDR2 is YYEKEE in the germline V gene (reference sequence). The CDR3 extends over 17 amino acids. With 0 bases removed from V and 3 bases from J, the gap between germline ends came to 13 bases. CDR3 bases: TGTGCCAGCAGCTTGGAGCGGGACCTCTTCTATAATTCACCCCTCCACTTT. Translation gives CASSLERDLFYNSPLHF.

The genes are TRBV7-6 and TRBJ2-7; a weak D match, TRBD1 (5 bases). The germline V gene encodes CDR1 SGHVS and CDR2 FNYEAQ. The CDR3 totals 12 residues. Between the trimmed V and J ends, which lost 2 bases and 12 bases, there was a span of 14 bases. The CDR3 region has the DNA TGTGCCAGCAGCTTACCCCCTCAGGGCCTGTACTTC. Translating gives CASSLPPQGLYF.

V gene TRBV7-9 combines with J gene TRBJ1-5; D uncertain. Looked up from germline, CDR1 is SEHNR and CDR2 is FQNEAQ (reference sequence). This CDR3 spans 13 amino acids. The V and J ends lost 1 base and 5 bases respectively, with 6 bases between them. DNA of the CDR3: TGTGCCAGCAGCTTAGGACAATATCAGCCCCAGCATTTT. It is translated as CASSLGQYQPQHF.

This rearrangement joins TRBV7-9 to TRBJ2-5, with D unresolved. Trimming left V 4 bases short and J 1 base short, with 7 bases between. Germline V lookup: CDR1 SEHNR, CDR2 FQNEAQ (reference sequence). The CDR3 has 13 residues. The CDR3 DNA is TGTGCCAGCAGCTCAGCCGGCCAAGAGACCCAGTACTTC. Translated: CASSSAGQETQYF.

This rearrangement joins TRBV12-5 to TRBJ2-1; tentatively, D is TRBD2 (5 bases). The CDR3 runs 14 residues. V was pared by 2 bases and J by 9 bases, with 14 bases between. Per germline, CDR1 LGHNT and CDR2 FRNRAP. Here the CDR3 reads CASGLLTLSGEQFF. Here the CDR3 DNA reads TGTGCTAGTGGTTTGTTAACCCTCAGCGGTGAGCAGTTCTTC.

The chain employs TRBV11-1 and TRBJ2-1; D perhaps matches TRBD1 (5 bases). CDR3 length equals 12 residues. Trimming pared 1 base from V and 14 bases from J, leaving 12 bases between. CDR1 and CDR2 from the germline V gene are SGHAT and FQDESV (reference sequence). Here the CDR3 DNA reads TGTGCCAGCAGCTTAGGGCAGGGTGAAAAGTTCTTC. This sequence encodes CASSLGQGEKFF.

The count of this clone is one. V is TRBV7-2 and J is TRBJ1-5; D remains ambiguous. V lost 3 bases, J lost 7 bases, and 7 bases lay in between. The CDR3 runs to 12 residues. The germline CDR1 and CDR2 sequences are SGHTA and FQGNSA. For the CDR3, the DNA is TGTGCCAGCAGCTTGTGGGAGCAGCCCCAGCATTTT. Translation gives CASSLWEQPQHF. The full variable domain, in which reference TRBV7-2 and TRBJ1-5 provide the parts outside the CDR3, is GAGVSQSPSNKVTEKGKDVELRCDPISGHTALYWYRQSLGQGLEFLIYFQGNSAPDKSGLPSDRFSAERTGGSVSTLTIQRTQQEDSAVYLCASSLWEQPQHFGDGTRLSIL.

The chain recombines TRBV5-1 with TRBJ2-3; 11 bases agree with TRBD2. The CDR3 length is 19 residues. After removal of 1 base from V and 0 bases from J, the junction contained 10 bases not matched to a gene. The germline V gene has CDR1 SGHRS and CDR2 YFSETQ. CDR3 bases: TGCGCCAGCAGCTTGTTCCTAGCGGGGGGACAATCTAGCACAGATACGCAGTATTTT. Translation gives CASSLFLAGGQSSTDTQYF.

The chain employs TRBV29-1 and TRBJ2-5, with TRBD1 identical over 9 bases. The germline V gene has CDR1 SQVTM and CDR2 ANQGSEA. This CDR3 is 15 amino acids long. Losses at the gene ends were 0 bases for V and 4 bases for J; bases not matched to a gene: 6. The CDR3 is CSVEDGQGWGETQYF. In DNA form, the CDR3 reads TGCAGCGTTGAAGATGGACAGGGGTGGGGAGAGACCCAGTACTTC.

Only one count was recorded for this clone. The chain has TRBV10-3 and TRBJ1-5, with D tentatively TRBD1 (5 bases). The CDR3 is 14 amino acids. CDR1 ENHRY and CDR2 SYGVKD come from the germline V gene. V was clipped by 6 bases and J by 2 bases, with 11 bases between them. DNA of the CDR3: TGTGCCATCAGCCAGGGAGGCGGCAATCAGCCCCAGCATTTT. Translated, it gives CAISQGGGNQPQHF.

This chain uses TRBV5-6 with TRBJ2-7; 8 bases match TRBD1. Germline values: CDR1 SGHDT, CDR2 YYEEEE. CDR3 length: 14 residues. The trim removed 3 bases at V and 3 bases at J, leaving 5 bases unmatched. The CDR3 reads CASSWQGAGYEQYF. CDR3 nucleotide sequence: TGTGCCAGCAGCTGGCAGGGGGCGGGCTACGAGCAGTACTTC.